Presented here are 8 T cell receptor beta chains from one specimen sequenced in a study of CD8+CD57+ T cells in acquired aplastic anemia. Profiles of TCR beta VDJ and CDR3 were generated from a genomic DNA template. One entry per CDR3 protein, called by TCRdb with MiXCR from the reads. The sample yields about 190,000 distinct CDR3 sequences, less than 70% seen once. Sequencing used sorted CD4+, CD8+, or CD8+CD57+ T cells (not recorded which) from PBMCs. Receptors were obtained from a human donor in good health, serving as a control.

This clonotype was seen ten or more times. The J gene is TRBJ2-3, the V gene TRBV19, with 14 bases aligning to TRBD2. V lost 3 bases and J lost 3; bases outside the gene matches: 5. CDR1 and CDR2 (germline): LNHDA, SQIVND (reference sequence). The CDR3 length is 17 residues. CDR3: CASSMTSGGARTDTQYF. In DNA form, the CDR3 reads TGTGCCAGTAGTATGACTAGCGGGGGGGCAAGAACAGATACGCAGTATTTT.

The chain employs TRBV20-1 and TRBJ2-5; 14 bases agree with TRBD2. The CDR3 has 15 amino acids. The V gene end was trimmed by 5 bases and the J gene end by 7 bases; junction bases not matched to a gene: 9. CDR1 and CDR2 from the germline V gene are DFQATT and SNEGSKA (reference sequence). The CDR3 DNA is TGCAGTGCTTCCCAGGGACTAGCGGGAGCCGGGACCCAGTACTTC. Its translation is CSASQGLAGAGTQYF.

This clonotype showed up many times. The chain links TRBV20-1 to TRBJ2-7, with D possibly TRBD2 on 6 matching bases. Trimming removed 3 bases at V and 0 bases at J, with 18 bases between. CDR1 and CDR2 from the germline V gene are DFQATT and SNEGSKA (reference sequence). The CDR3 has 16 amino acids. The CDR3, as DNA: TGCAGTGCTAGGCCAGCGGGCCCCGTCATCTCCTACGAGCAGTACTTC. Its protein is CSARPAGPVISYEQYF.

This chain connects TRBV7-6 to TRBJ2-7; D is tentatively TRBD1 or TRBD2 (6 bases each). The length of the CDR3 is 14 residues. V lost 6 bases to trimming and J lost 1 base, with 13 bases between them. Germline lookup yields CDR1 SGHVS and CDR2 FNYEAQ. Here the CDR3 DNA reads TGTGCCAGCAGTACCATAGGGGGGTCCTACGAGCAGTACTTC. Amino acids: CASSTIGGSYEQYF.

The chain joins TRBV12-3 or TRBV12-4 to TRBJ1-2, with unresolved D. The V and J ends lost 0 bases and 7 bases respectively, with 6 bases between them. The CDR3 contains 12 residues. The CDR3 DNA sequence: TGTGCCAGCAGTTTAGCAGTACGTGGCTACACCTTC. Its protein product is CASSLAVRGYTF.

The chain joins TRBV12-3 or TRBV12-4 to TRBJ1-2; D ambiguous. Deletions cut 7 bases from V and 0 bases from J, with 15 bases between. This CDR3 has 15 residues. CDR3 sequence reads: CASMTSRVANYGYTF. For the CDR3, the DNA is TGTGCCAGCATGACCAGTAGGGTTGCTAACTATGGCTACACCTTC.

CDR3 DNA: TGTGCCATCAGTGCGGCAGGGCACGCGAACACCGGGGAGCTGTTTTTT. It translates to CAISAAGHANTGELFF. The rearrangement links TRBV10-3 to TRBJ2-2; D is possibly TRBD1 (5 bases). Germline CDR1 and CDR2: ENHRY and SYGVKD. CDR3 size: 16 residues. The V and J ends lost 4 bases and 0 bases respectively, with 12 bases between them.

This clonotype was counted a few times. J is TRBJ2-5 and V is TRBV18, with TRBD1 matching over 7 bases. CDR1 KGHSH and CDR2 LQKENI come from the germline V gene. J was trimmed by 4 bases and V by 3 bases; bases with no gene match: 5. The CDR3 runs 14 residues. CDR3 residues: CASSPDRVRETQYF. CDR3 bases: TGTGCCAGCTCACCCGACAGGGTACGAGAGACCCAGTACTTC.